This TCR beta chain was captured in a study of T cell repertoires in cytomegalovirus infection. Study information: The authors used CMV epitopes that were HLA-C-restricted (recently identified) and HLA-B-restricted (well studied). Public TCR beta signature analysis indicated the presence of both CMV infection and matching HLA type.

This clonotype was detected only a few times. The antigen remains undetermined. Findings and caveats of the study: HLA-C-restricted CMV clonotypes gave the most frequent clonotype in two of eight donors.

The length of the CDR3 is 12 residues. Deletions cut 4 bases from V and 7 bases from J, with 9 bases between. CDR1 SGHRS and CDR2 YFSETQ come from the germline V gene. Via MiXCR, TCRdb re-called the reads, giving one row per CDR3 protein. The data contain about 700,000 distinct CDR3 sequences, roughly 33% of them singletons. This rearrangement joins TRBV5-1 to TRBJ2-1; D not certain. This specimen consisted of cultured PBMCs, obtained from culture after CMV antigen stimulation. The clonotype was recovered from a human donor in good health (CMV status not recorded). Some clones in this sample may be carry-over from other donors' samples. For the CDR3, the DNA is TGCGCCAGCAGCCGACACGAAAATGAGCAGTTCTTC. Its protein product is CASSRHENEQFF.